A single T cell receptor (beta chain) is shown here with its context. These data originate in a study of T cell changes during pregnancy in multiple sclerosis. This CDR3 spans 11 amino acids. The V end lost 5 bases, the J end lost 8 bases, and 7 bases lay between the germline ends. Germline V CDR1 and CDR2: SEHNR, FQNEAQ (reference sequence). This table comes from immunoSEQ multiplex PCR, and its TCRdb copy is limited to in-frame clones, with some not included. The table has about 39,000 clones, roughly 94% seen once. The sample here was peripheral blood, taken in the third trimester of pregnancy. The TCR comes from a female donor with multiple sclerosis, enrolled in a pregnancy study. The chain is built from TRBV7-9 and TRBJ2-1; unclear D gene. The CDR3 DNA is TGTGCCAGCAGCCCCCTCGATGAGCAGTTCTTC. Encoded protein: CASSPLDEQFF.